These 18 T cell receptor beta chains originate from one sample sequenced in a study of Ad26.COV2.S vaccination and SARS-CoV-2 variants. Generated by immunoSEQ multiplex PCR, the TCRdb table keeps only in-frame clones and is missing some. The table records about 470,000 clones, less than 95% of them present only once. Indicated treatment: some 20 received Ad26.COV2.S at low or high dose, single or two shots; about 5 received placebo; per-sample allocation not given. Samples were taken on day 63 after the first vaccine or placebo injection. This material consisted of peripheral blood, taken in a trial of Ad26.COV2.S vaccine versus placebo. The origin of the receptors is a person between 18 and 60 years old who received the Ad26.COV2.S COVID-19 vaccine or a placebo.

The chain combines TRBV19 with TRBJ1-4; possibly TRBD1 for D (5 bases). This CDR3 has 15 amino acids. Trimming cost V 4 bases and J 2 bases, with 11 bases left between them. The germline V gene has CDR1 LNHDA and CDR2 SQIVND (reference sequence). CDR3 loop: CASSNRPGTNEKLFF. As DNA, the CDR3 is TGTGCCAGTAGTAACCGGCCAGGGACTAATGAAAAACTGTTTTTT.

The rearrangement links TRBV28 to TRBJ1-1; D unclear. This CDR3 region has 11 residues. The V gene's germline CDR1 is MDHEN and CDR2 SYDVKM. V gave up 6 bases and J gave up 4 bases, with 6 bases separating them. In nucleotides, the CDR3 is TGTGCCAGCAGGGGGTTCACTGAAGCTTTCTTT. Translated, it gives CASRGFTEAFF.

Points on this clone: Additional DNA sequences in this sample encode the identical CDR3. The chain links TRBV18 to TRBJ2-6, with D hard to call. CDR1 and CDR2 from the germline V gene are KGHSH and LQKENI. The ends were cut back, 2 bases at V and 1 base at J, with 6 bases in the middle. The CDR3 runs to 15 residues. Written as DNA, the CDR3 is TGTGCCAGCTCACCATCCGGTTCTGGGGCCAACGTCCTGACTTTC. This sequence encodes CASSPSGSGANVLTF.

The V and J genes are TRBV5-5 and TRBJ1-5; 11 bases are a match to TRBD1. V shed 4 bases, J shed 4 bases, and the junction held 13 bases outside the gene matches. CDR3 length: 18 residues. Germline V lookup: CDR1 SGHKS, CDR2 YYEKEE (reference sequence). CDR3 nucleotide sequence: TGTGCCAGCAGCCCAAGGGGGACAGGGGGACTTTCTAATCAGCCCCAGCATTTT. This encodes CASSPRGTGGLSNQPQHF.

The chain couples TRBV18 to TRBJ2-1; unclear D gene. Germline V lookup: CDR1 KGHSH, CDR2 LQKENI. Trimming shortened V by 2 bases and J by 5 bases, and 16 bases separated the two germline ends. The CDR3 spans 16 residues. The CDR3 DNA sequence: TGTGCCAGCTCACCAACCGGGCAGTCGGCAGACAATGAGCAGTTCTTC. Translation: CASSPTGQSADNEQFF.

About this clone itself: Other DNA sequences in the same sample also yield this CDR3. The rearrangement links TRBV11-1 to TRBJ2-5; TRBD1 matches at 10 bases. The CDR3 is 15 amino acids. CDR1 and CDR2 from the germline V gene are SGHAT and FQDESV (reference sequence). V was pared by 5 bases and J by 2 bases, with 5 bases of the junction left unmatched. DNA of the CDR3: TGTGCCAGCAGCCCCCGGGACAGGGGACAAGAGACCCAGTACTTC. Its protein product is CASSPRDRGQETQYF.

The chain joins TRBV7-3 to TRBJ2-1; D unclear. CDR3 length: 18 amino acids. Germline CDR1 reads SGHTA; CDR2 reads FQGTGA. V was pared by 1 base and J by 0 bases, with 16 bases between. CDR3 sequence reads: CASSLSLGQASSYNEQFF. The CDR3 bases are TGTGCCAGCAGCTTAAGTCTCGGGCAGGCTAGCTCCTACAATGAGCAGTTCTTC.

The V and J genes are TRBV5-1 and TRBJ2-1, with D tentatively TRBD2 (6 bases). The CDR3 sequence is 15 residues long. Trimming pared 0 bases from V and 2 bases from J, leaving 9 bases between. Per the germline V gene, CDR1 is SGHRS and CDR2 is YFSETQ. The CDR3: CASSLAGVPYNEQFF. The CDR3 nucleotides read TGCGCCAGCAGCTTGGCGGGAGTACCCTACAATGAGCAGTTCTTC.

This rearrangement joins TRBV2 to TRBJ2-7; 12 nucleotides agree with TRBD2. The germline V gene has CDR1 SNHLY and CDR2 FYNNEI. V shed 6 bases and J 0 bases; nucleotides not matched to a gene: 0. This CDR3 region has 14 residues. Here the CDR3 DNA reads TGTGCCAGCAGGGGACTAGCGGGCTCCTACGAGCAGTACTTC. It specifies CASRGLAGSYEQYF.

The chain joins TRBV28 to TRBJ2-7, with D possibly being TRBD2 (6 bases). The CDR3 length is 15 residues. V lost 6 bases and J lost 3, with 18 bases in between. CDR1 and CDR2 from the germline V gene are MDHEN and SYDVKM. This CDR3 is CASSPTPSSDYEQYF. In nucleotides, the CDR3 is TGTGCCAGCAGCCCCACCCCGTCTAGCGACTACGAGCAGTACTTC. Looking up the rest from reference TRBV28 and TRBJ2-7 gives the full variable domain: DVKVTQSSRYLVKRTGEKVFLECVQDMDHENMFWYRQDPGLGLRLIYFSYDVKMKEKGDIPEGYSVSREKKERFSLILESASTNQTSMYLCASSPTPSSDYEQYFGPGTRLTVT.

This clone was seen a few times. The chain couples TRBV28 to TRBJ1-6; the D is unclear. V was clipped by 6 bases and J by 5 bases, with 14 bases between them. Looked up from germline, CDR1 is MDHEN and CDR2 is SYDVKM. The CDR3 extends over 15 amino acids. CDR3 sequence (DNA): TGTGCCAGCAGCCTGCTAAAGAATAATAATTCACCCCTCCACTTT. It codes for CASSLLKNNNSPLHF.

The chain has TRBV28 and TRBJ1-6; maybe TRBD1 (5 bases). Per germline, CDR1 MDHEN and CDR2 SYDVKM. The CDR3 covers 15 residues. Between the trimmed V and J ends, which lost 3 bases and 8 bases, there was a span of 14 bases. CDR3 amino acids: CASSFRQGGDSPLHF. The DNA for the CDR3 is TGTGCCAGCAGTTTTCGTCAGGGAGGGGATTCACCCCTCCACTTT.

V gene TRBV7-9 combines with J gene TRBJ2-7; D possibly corresponds to TRBD1 (5 bases). From germline, CDR1 is SEHNR and CDR2 FQNEAQ (reference sequence). The CDR3 covers 14 residues. Trimming stripped 1 base from V and 5 bases from J, with 12 bases between. The CDR3 DNA is TGTGCCAGCAGCTTAGGGCAGGGTCAAGACGAGCAGTACTTC. Translating it yields CASSLGQGQDEQYF. The full variable domain, rest sourced from reference TRBV7-9 and TRBJ2-7, is DTGVSQNPRHKITKRGQNVTFRCDPISEHNRLYWYRQTLGQGPEFLTYFQNEAQLEKSRLLSDRFSAERPKGSFSTLEIQRTEQGDSAMYLCASSLGQGQDEQYFGPGTRLTVT.

V and J are TRBV3-1 (or the pseudogene TRBV3-2) and TRBJ2-3, with 8 bases lining up with TRBD2. The V and J ends lost 2 bases and 1 base, in that order; junction bases with no gene match: 14. The germline CDR1 and CDR2 sequences are LGHDT and YNNKEL (reference sequence). The CDR3 runs to 19 residues. In DNA form, the CDR3 reads TGTGCCAGCAGCCAAAAGGGGACTAGGGGGAGTTCGGGCACAGATACGCAGTATTTT. It specifies CASSQKGTRGSSGTDTQYF.

This chain links TRBV10-3 with TRBJ2-2; 8 nucleotides match TRBD2. Germline loops: CDR1 ENHRY, CDR2 SYGVKD. J was trimmed by 5 bases and V by 7 bases; bases with no gene match: 9. This CDR3 has 15 amino acids. CDR3 DNA sequence: TGTGCCATCAACGGAAAACGGGAGGGAACCGGGGAGCTGTTTTTT. It codes for CAINGKREGTGELFF.

The J gene is TRBJ2-1, the V gene TRBV7-2; 8 bases match TRBD2. This CDR3 spans 15 amino acids. CDR1 and CDR2 from the germline V gene are SGHTA and FQGNSA. Trimming at V came to 4 bases and at J to 5 bases, leaving 7 bases not matched to a gene. CDR3 DNA: TGTGCCAGCAGCTCCCAAGCGGGAGTCCACAATGAGCAGTTCTTC. Its protein is CASSSQAGVHNEQFF.

This chain joins TRBV3-1 (or the pseudogene TRBV3-2) and TRBJ2-3; 11 bases line up with TRBD2. This CDR3 comprises 17 residues. Per the germline V gene, CDR1 is LGHDT and CDR2 is YNNKEL (reference sequence). The V and J ends lost 1 base and 2 bases, in that order; junction bases with no gene match: 5. The CDR3 DNA follows: TGTGCCAGCAGCCAAGTTGAACTAGCGGGAGACACAGATACGCAGTATTTT. Translating gives CASSQVELAGDTDTQYF.

As concerns this clone: The sample holds other DNA sequences that translate to the same CDR3. The V gene is TRBV28, the J gene TRBJ2-5, with D perhaps matching TRBD1 (6 bases). V shed 1 base and J shed 5 bases, with 8 bases lying between them. Germline V gives CDR1 MDHEN, CDR2 SYDVKM. The CDR3 is 13 amino acids. This CDR3 is CASSLLRGETQYF. CDR3 DNA: TGTGCCAGCAGTTTATTAAGGGGGGAGACCCAGTACTTC.